The clone carrying this T cell receptor beta chain was counted only a few times. Its antigen is as yet unknown. The entry originates in a study of T-cell reconstitution after alpha-beta-depleted transplantation in children. Study-wide results and caveats: Several hundred expanded graft clones reportedly gave rise to the alpha-beta T cells present about two months after transplant. Surviving recipient T cells and thymic progenitors produced the high day-60 TCRbeta diversity seen in some patients. Among T cells one year after transplant, newly produced cells accounted for most counts and diversity.

Germline CDR1 and CDR2: SQVTM and ANQGSEA. Trimming stripped 5 bases from V and 17 bases from J, with 9 bases between. This CDR3 has 8 amino acids. It was with unique molecular identifiers that the TCRbeta library was prepared. TCRdb re-analysed the PCR reads in MiXCR, keeping a single row per CDR3 protein. The data hold about 200,000 distinct CDR3 sequences, with 6.6% observed a single time. V usage is TRBV29-1 and J usage is TRBJ1-4; no reliable D call. The sample consisted of PBMCs, taken before TCRalphabeta/CD19-depleted stem cell transplant. This receptor was identified in a boy between 2 and 10 years old with acute lymphoblastic leukemia, due to receive a stem cell transplant. CDR3 in amino acids: CSVPGPFF. For the CDR3, the DNA is TGCAGCGTTCCCGGGCCTTTTTTT.